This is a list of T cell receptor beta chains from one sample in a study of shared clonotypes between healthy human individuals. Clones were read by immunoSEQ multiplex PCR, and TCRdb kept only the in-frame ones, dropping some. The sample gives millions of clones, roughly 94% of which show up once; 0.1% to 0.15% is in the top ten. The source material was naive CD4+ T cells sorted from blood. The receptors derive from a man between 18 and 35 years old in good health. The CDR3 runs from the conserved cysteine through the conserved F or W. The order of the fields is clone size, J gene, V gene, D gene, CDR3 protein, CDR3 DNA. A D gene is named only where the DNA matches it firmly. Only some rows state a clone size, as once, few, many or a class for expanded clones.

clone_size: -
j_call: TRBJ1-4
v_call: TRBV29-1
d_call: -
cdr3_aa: CSAGRFNEKLFF
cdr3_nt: TGCAGCGCAGGACGGTTTAATGAAAAACTGTTTTTT

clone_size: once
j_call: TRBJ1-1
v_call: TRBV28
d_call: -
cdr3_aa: CASSLSASGSGAFF
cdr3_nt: TGTGCCAGCAGTTTAAGTGCATCGGGCAGTGGAGCTTTCTTT

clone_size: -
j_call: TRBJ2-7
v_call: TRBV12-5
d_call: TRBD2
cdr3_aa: CASGPKREGYHEQYF
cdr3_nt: TGTGCTAGTGGCCCCAAGCGGGAGGGATATCACGAGCAGTACTTC

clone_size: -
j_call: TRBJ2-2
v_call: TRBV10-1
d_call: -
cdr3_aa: CASSDSGLGIGGELFF
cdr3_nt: TGCGCCAGCAGTGATTCGGGGCTGGGGATCGGCGGGGAGCTGTTTTTT

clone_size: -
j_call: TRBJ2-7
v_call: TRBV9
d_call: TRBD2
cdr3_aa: CASSVEPSGAYEQYF
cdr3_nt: TGTGCCAGCAGCGTAGAGCCTAGCGGAGCCTACGAGCAGTACTTC

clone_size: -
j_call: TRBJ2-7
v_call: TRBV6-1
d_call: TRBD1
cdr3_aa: CASSRGQSYEQYF
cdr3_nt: TGTGCCAGCAGCCGGGGACAGAGCTACGAGCAGTACTTC

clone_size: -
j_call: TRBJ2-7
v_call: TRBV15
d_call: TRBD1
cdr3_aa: CATSREGQGSYEQYF
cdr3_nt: TGTGCCACCAGCAGAGAGGGACAGGGTTCCTACGAGCAGTACTTC

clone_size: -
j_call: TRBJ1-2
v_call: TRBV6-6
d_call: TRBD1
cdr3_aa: CASSQRQGGGGGYTF
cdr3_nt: TGTGCCAGCAGCCAACGACAGGGAGGGGGCGGGGGCTACACCTTC

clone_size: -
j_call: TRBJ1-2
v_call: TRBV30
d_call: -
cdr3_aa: CAWSVLRGAITF
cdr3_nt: TGTGCCTGGAGTGTACTGAGAGGGGCTATCACCTTC

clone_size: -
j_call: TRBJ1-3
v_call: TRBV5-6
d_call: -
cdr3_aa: CASSLGTVNTIYF
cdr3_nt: TGTGCCAGCAGCTTGGGGACGGTAAACACCATATATTTT

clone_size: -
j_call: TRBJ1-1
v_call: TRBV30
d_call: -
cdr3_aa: CAWRANTEAFF
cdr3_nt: TGTGCCTGGCGCGCGAACACTGAAGCTTTCTTT

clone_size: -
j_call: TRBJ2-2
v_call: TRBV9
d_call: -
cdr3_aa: CASSEGFGDRELFF
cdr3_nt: TGTGCCAGCAGCGAGGGGTTCGGAGACCGGGAGCTGTTTTTT

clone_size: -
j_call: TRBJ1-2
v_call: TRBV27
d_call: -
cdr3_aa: CASSPRAGYYGYTF
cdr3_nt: TGTGCCAGCAGCCCCCGGGCTGGTTACTATGGCTACACCTTC

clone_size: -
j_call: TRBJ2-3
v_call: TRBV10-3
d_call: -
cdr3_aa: CAINGGYTDTQYF
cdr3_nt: TGTGCCATCAATGGGGGATACACAGATACGCAGTATTTT

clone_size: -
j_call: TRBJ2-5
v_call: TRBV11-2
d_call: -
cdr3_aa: CASSLDLVGPEETQYF
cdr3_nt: TGTGCCAGCAGCTTAGATCTAGTCGGGCCGGAGGAGACCCAGTACTTC

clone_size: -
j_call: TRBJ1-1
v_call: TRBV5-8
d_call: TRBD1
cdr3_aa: CASSLGHRGSSTEAFF
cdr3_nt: TGTGCCAGCAGCTTGGGCCACAGGGGATCAAGCACTGAAGCTTTCTTT

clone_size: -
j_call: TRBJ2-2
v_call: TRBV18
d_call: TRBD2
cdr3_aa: CASSGLAGASGELFF
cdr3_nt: TGTGCCAGCTCGGGTTTAGCGGGAGCCTCCGGGGAGCTGTTTTTT

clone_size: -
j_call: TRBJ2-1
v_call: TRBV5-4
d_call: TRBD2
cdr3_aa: CASSLGLGLAAYNEQFF
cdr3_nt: TGTGCCAGCAGCCTAGGCCTCGGACTAGCGGCTTACAATGAGCAGTTCTTC

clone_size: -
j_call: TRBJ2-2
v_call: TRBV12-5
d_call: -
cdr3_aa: CASGTKNTGELFF
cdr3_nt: TGTGCTAGTGGCACGAAAAACACCGGGGAGCTGTTTTTT

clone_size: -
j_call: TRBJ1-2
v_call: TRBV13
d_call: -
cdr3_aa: CASAGRQDNYGYTF
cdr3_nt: TGTGCCAGCGCTGGCCGACAGGACAACTATGGCTACACCTTC

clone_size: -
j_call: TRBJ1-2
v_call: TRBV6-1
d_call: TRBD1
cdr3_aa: CASSKPTGQLYGYTF
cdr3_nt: TGTGCCAGCAGTAAACCTACGGGACAGCTATATGGCTACACCTTC

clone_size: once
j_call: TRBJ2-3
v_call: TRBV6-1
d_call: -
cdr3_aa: CASSELGGTDTQYF
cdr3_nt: TGTGCCAGCAGTGAATTGGGGGGCACAGATACGCAGTATTTT